The TCR beta chain under discussion was sequenced for a study of post-analysis software for immune sequencing data. Looking at the study overall: Relapsing-remitting, secondary progressive and progressive-relapsing forms made up the multiple sclerosis disease courses. Study observations and caveats: Controls had lower frequencies than patients of about 5 TRBV segments, which included TRBV5-6, TRBV5-1 and TRBV20-1. Under the F measure, samples that were prepared in one batch clustered strongly together. Normalized Chao1 diversity was significantly lower in multiple sclerosis patients than in controls.

V gave up 6 bases and J gave up 4 bases; unmatched junction bases: 6. CDR3 length: 14 amino acids. CDR1 and CDR2 from the germline V gene are DFQATT and SNEGSKA (reference sequence). In its sample, this clonotype was seen a few times. Its target is unknown. cDNA libraries for TCR beta contained unique molecular identifiers. The source material, 1 to 10 million T cells, gave rise to roughly 0.5 million cDNA molecules. TCRdb passed the PCR reads through MiXCR, listing each CDR3 protein once. Of around 260,000 distinct CDR3 sequences detected, roughly a third appear once; the ten largest clones hold 4% to 6%.

Sequencing was done on a sample of blood. The rearrangement links TRBV20-1 to TRBJ2-2; 9 nucleotides align to TRBD1. This TCR was sampled from a girl aged 5 to 17 with multiple sclerosis. The CDR3 region is CSARDREVTGELFF. CDR3 bases: TGCAGTGCCAGGGACAGGGAAGTCACCGGGGAGCTGTTTTTT.